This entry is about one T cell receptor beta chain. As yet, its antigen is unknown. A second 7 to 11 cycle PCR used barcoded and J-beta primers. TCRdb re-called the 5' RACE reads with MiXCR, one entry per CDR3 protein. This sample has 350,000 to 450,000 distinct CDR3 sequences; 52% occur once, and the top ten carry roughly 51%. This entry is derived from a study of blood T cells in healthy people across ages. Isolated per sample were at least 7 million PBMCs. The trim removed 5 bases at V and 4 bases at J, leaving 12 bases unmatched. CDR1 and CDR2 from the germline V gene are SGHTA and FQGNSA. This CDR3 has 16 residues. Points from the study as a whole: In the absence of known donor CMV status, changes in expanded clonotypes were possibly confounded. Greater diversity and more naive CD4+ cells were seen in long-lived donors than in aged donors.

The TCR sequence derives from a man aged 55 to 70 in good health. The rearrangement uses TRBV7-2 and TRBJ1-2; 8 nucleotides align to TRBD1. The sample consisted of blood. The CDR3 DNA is TGTGCCAGCAGCCCTAGAGGGGGACAGGACTTCTATGGCTACACCTTC. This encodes CASSPRGGQDFYGYTF.